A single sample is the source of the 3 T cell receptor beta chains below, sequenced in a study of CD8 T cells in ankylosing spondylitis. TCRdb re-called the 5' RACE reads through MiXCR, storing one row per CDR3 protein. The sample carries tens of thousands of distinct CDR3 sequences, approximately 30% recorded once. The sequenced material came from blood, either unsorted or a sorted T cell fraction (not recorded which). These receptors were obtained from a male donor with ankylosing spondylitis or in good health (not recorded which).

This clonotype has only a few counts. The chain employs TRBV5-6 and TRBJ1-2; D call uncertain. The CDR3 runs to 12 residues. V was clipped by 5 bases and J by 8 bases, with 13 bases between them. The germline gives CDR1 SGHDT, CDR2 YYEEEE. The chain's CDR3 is CASSDLAEGYTF. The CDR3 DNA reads TGTGCCAGCAGTGACCTTGCGGAAGGCTACACCTTC.

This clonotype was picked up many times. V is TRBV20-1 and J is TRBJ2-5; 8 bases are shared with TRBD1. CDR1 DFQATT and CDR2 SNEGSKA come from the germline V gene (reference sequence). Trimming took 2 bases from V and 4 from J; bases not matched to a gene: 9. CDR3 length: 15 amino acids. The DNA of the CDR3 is TGCAGTGCTAGACCGTTACAGGGGACAGGAGAGACCCAGTACTTC. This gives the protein CSARPLQGTGETQYF.

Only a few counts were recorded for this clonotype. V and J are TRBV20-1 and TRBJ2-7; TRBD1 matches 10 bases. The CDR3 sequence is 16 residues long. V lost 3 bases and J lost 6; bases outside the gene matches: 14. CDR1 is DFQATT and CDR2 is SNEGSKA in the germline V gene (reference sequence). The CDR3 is CSASRRYRDRGSEQYF. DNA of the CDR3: TGCAGTGCTAGCCGCAGATACCGGGACAGGGGATCCGAGCAGTACTTC.